This entry lists 7 T cell receptor beta chains sequenced from one sample in a study of blood T cell repertoires in COVID-19. Profiling relied on immunoSEQ multiplex PCR, and the TCRdb table lists in-frame clones only, not all of them. The sample carries 95,000 or so clones, around 74% recorded once. The specimen was peripheral blood. The receptor source for this set is a woman older than 75 with active or convalescent COVID-19.

V and J are TRBV6-5 and TRBJ2-5, with TRBD2 matching 9 bases. Germline values: CDR1 MNHEY, CDR2 SVGAGI. The J segment lost 5 bases and the V segment lost 4 bases, leaving 2 bases of the junction unmatched. The CDR3 totals 13 residues. CDR3 region: CASSLAGVETQYF. The DNA of the CDR3 is TGTGCCAGCAGTTTAGCGGGAGTCGAGACCCAGTACTTC.

This chain links TRBV27 with TRBJ2-5; 9 bases fit TRBD1. This CDR3 contains 14 residues. J was trimmed by 13 bases and V by 1 base; bases with no gene match: 10. Germline lookup yields CDR1 MNHEY and CDR2 SMNVEV (reference sequence). In nucleotides, the CDR3 is TGTGCCAGCAGTTTATTTTTTACAGGGGGCGTTTCGTACTTC. Encoded protein: CASSLFFTGGVSYF.

A note on this clone: At one end the junction does not follow the germline gene, possibly because of a read error. CDR3 sequence (DNA): TGCGCCAGCAGCTCTCGCTCGACAGCGAACTCCTACAATGAGCAGTTCTTC. This translates into CASSSRSTANSYNEQFF. The chain has TRBV9 and TRBJ2-1; D may be TRBD1 (5 bases). Germline values: CDR1 SGDLS, CDR2 YYNGEE. The CDR3 has 17 amino acids.

This clone showed up just once. V usage is TRBV6-1 and J usage is TRBJ1-5; 8 bases map to TRBD1. The CDR3 contains 14 residues. Germline V gives CDR1 MNHNS, CDR2 SASEGT. Trimming at V came to 7 bases and at J to 6 bases, leaving 8 bases not matched to a gene. CDR3 in amino acids: CASTHGQGIQPQHF. DNA of the CDR3: TGTGCCAGCACCCACGGACAGGGCATTCAGCCCCAGCATTTT.

This clone was detected once. The V gene is TRBV30, the J gene TRBJ1-1, with D possibly matching TRBD1 (6 bases). The CDR3 is made up of 13 amino acids. Germline lookup yields CDR1 GTSNPN and CDR2 SVGIG (reference sequence). Trimming took 2 bases from V and 6 from J, leaving 13 bases between them. The CDR3 here is CAWSSTGKAEAFF. In DNA, the CDR3 is TGTGCCTGGAGTTCCACAGGGAAGGCTGAAGCTTTCTTT.

The chain is built from TRBV12-1 and TRBJ2-7; the D segment call TRBD1 is taken from the table without a DNA check. TRBV12-1 corresponds to a pseudogene. This CDR3 has 12 residues. CDR3 protein: CVSLGVHDEQYF. The DNA of the CDR3 is TGTGTCTCGTTAGGGGTTCACGACGAGCAGTACTTC.

V and J are TRBV7-2 and TRBJ2-7, with a tentative D call TRBD1 (6 bases). V was trimmed by 4 bases and J by 3 bases, leaving 16 bases between them. The germline V gene encodes CDR1 SGHTA and CDR2 FQGNSA. CDR3 length: 15 residues. This CDR3 reads CASSSWDKGNYEQYF. Here the CDR3 DNA reads TGTGCCAGCAGCTCGTGGGACAAGGGAAACTACGAGCAGTACTTC.